The 11 T cell receptor beta chains given below trace back to one sample, sequenced in a study of blood T cell repertoires in COVID-19. The table came from immunoSEQ multiplex PCR; TCRdb's copy has only in-frame clones and leaves some out. The sample includes roughly 260,000 clones, 86% of them seen just once. Sequencing was done on a sample of peripheral blood. The receptors originated from a man aged 35 to 55 who had recovered from COVID-19.

CDR3: CAIRYQLAVTDTQYF. For the CDR3, the DNA is TGTGCCATCAGGTATCAACTAGCGGTCACAGATACGCAGTATTTT. The chain is built from TRBV10-3 and TRBJ2-3, with TRBD2 matching over 8 bases. The CDR3 totals 15 residues. CDR1 and CDR2 (germline): ENHRY, SYGVKD. V was clipped by 6 bases and J by 2 bases; unmatched bases: 7.

J is TRBJ2-5 and V is TRBV7-2; D is ambiguous. This CDR3 contains 10 residues. Trimming stripped 8 bases from V and 7 bases from J, with 8 bases between. Germline CDR1 is SGHTA and CDR2 is FQGNSA. Here the CDR3 DNA reads TGTGCCAGCGCCTCCGGGACCCAGTACTTC. Amino acid sequence: CASASGTQYF.

V and J are TRBV30 and TRBJ2-7, with 13 bases identical to TRBD2. V was clipped by 6 bases and J by 2 bases; unmatched bases: 7. Germline V gives CDR1 GTSNPN, CDR2 SVGIG (reference sequence). The CDR3 runs to 15 residues. The CDR3 coding sequence is TGTGCCTGCCCCAGGACTAGCGGGAGACCCTACGAGCAGTACTTC. Protein: CACPRTSGRPYEQYF.

This clone was seen once. The chain couples TRBV9 to TRBJ2-1; TRBD2 might be the D (6 bases). Germline V gene sequence: CDR1 SGDLS, CDR2 YYNGEE. This CDR3 has 15 residues. V dropped 0 bases and J dropped 6 bases, with 13 bases sitting between them. The CDR3 loop is CASSVGRGGGNEQFF. Written as DNA, the CDR3 is TGTGCCAGCAGCGTAGGGAGGGGTGGGGGCAATGAGCAGTTCTTC.

V usage is TRBV21-1 and J usage is TRBJ2-7; TRBD2, as called in the table, went unchecked against the DNA. TRBV21-1 is a known pseudogene. CDR3 length equals 17 residues. In DNA, the CDR3 is TGTGCCAGCAGCTTACGATCGTTCTGCGGCCCGGACTACGAGCAGTACTTC. Amino acids: CASSLRSFCGPDYEQYF.

J is TRBJ2-1 and V is TRBV7-8; 11 bases match TRBD2. This CDR3 has 15 residues. Germline CDR1 is SGHVS and CDR2 is FQNEAQ. The trim removed 1 base at V and 8 bases at J, leaving 4 bases unmatched. The CDR3 sequence: CASSLGSSGRHEQFF. The CDR3 DNA sequence: TGTGCCAGCAGCTTAGGCTCTAGCGGGAGGCATGAGCAGTTCTTC.

J is TRBJ1-2 and V is TRBV6-5; 7 bases map to TRBD1. Germline V gene data show CDR1 as MNHEY and CDR2 as SVGAGI. Germline trimming cut 5 bases from V and 3 bases from J; bases unmatched to any gene: 3. The CDR3 runs to 13 residues. DNA of the CDR3: TGTGCCAGCAGTCCCGACAGGGACTATGGCTACACCTTC. It yields the protein CASSPDRDYGYTF.

The rearrangement uses TRBV25-1 and TRBJ2-1; D remains ambiguous. The CDR3 is 14 residues long. V gave up 4 bases and J gave up 0 bases, with 7 bases separating them. CDR1 MGHDK and CDR2 SYGVNS come from the germline V gene. In DNA, the CDR3 is TGTGCCAGCAGTGGTCGGAGCTCCTACAATGAGCAGTTCTTC. It codes for CASSGRSSYNEQFF.

For this clone: At one end, the junction sequence differs from germline, possibly due to a read error. The chain combines TRBV7-9 with TRBJ2-7; D is undetermined. This CDR3 spans 13 amino acids. Germline CDR1 and CDR2: SEHNR and FQNEAQ (reference sequence). The CDR3 nucleotides are TGTGCCAGCAGCGTAGCCCAGAATTACGAGCAGTACTTC. Its protein is CASSVAQNYEQYF.

V is TRBV7-8 and J is TRBJ1-5, with 7 bases aligning to TRBD1. Germline V lookup: CDR1 SGHVS, CDR2 FQNEAQ. The V gene end was trimmed by 2 bases and the J gene end by 6 bases; junction bases not matched to a gene: 10. The CDR3 is 16 residues long. In DNA form, the CDR3 reads TGTGCCAGCAGCTTACTTGACAGGGTTGTGGGTCAGCCCCAGCATTTT. Residues: CASSLLDRVVGQPQHF. The full variable domain, in which reference TRBV7-8 and TRBJ1-5 provide the parts outside the CDR3, is GAGVSQSPRYKVAKRGQDVALRCDPISGHVSLFWYQQALGQGPEFLTYFQNEAQLDKSGLPSDRFFAERPEGSVSTLKIQRTQQEDSAVYLCASSLLDRVVGQPQHFGDGTRLSIL.

This clone turned up a few times. The V call is TRBV5-4, the J call TRBJ2-1; 10 bases line up with TRBD2. Germline CDR1 is SGHNT and CDR2 is YYREEE (reference sequence). The CDR3 runs to 15 residues. The V and J ends lost 0 bases and 10 bases, in that order; junction bases with no gene match: 7. CDR3 loop: CASSLAGLAGAEQFF. CDR3 bases: TGTGCCAGCAGCTTGGCCGGCCTAGCGGGAGCCGAGCAGTTCTTC.